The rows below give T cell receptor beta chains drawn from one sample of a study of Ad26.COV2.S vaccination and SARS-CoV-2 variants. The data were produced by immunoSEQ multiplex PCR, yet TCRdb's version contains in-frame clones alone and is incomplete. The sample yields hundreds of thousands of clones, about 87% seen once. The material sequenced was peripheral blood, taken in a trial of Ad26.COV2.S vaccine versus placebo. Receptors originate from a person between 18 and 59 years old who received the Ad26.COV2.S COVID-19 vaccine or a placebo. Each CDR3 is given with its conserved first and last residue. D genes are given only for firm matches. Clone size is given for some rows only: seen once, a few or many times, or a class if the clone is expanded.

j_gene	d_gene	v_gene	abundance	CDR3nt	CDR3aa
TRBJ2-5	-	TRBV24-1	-	TGTGCCACCAGTGAGGGATTAGGTTGGGAAGAGACCCAGTACTTC	CATSEGLGWEETQYF
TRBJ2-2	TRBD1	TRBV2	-	TGTGCCAGCGGGACAGGGTTAGGGGAGCTGTTTTTT	CASGTGLGELFF
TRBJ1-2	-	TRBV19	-	TGTGCCAGTAGTCCTCATAAACATAACTATGGCTACACCTTC	CASSPHKHNYGYTF
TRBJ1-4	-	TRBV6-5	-	TGTGCCAGTTTAGCGCGCGGTGGGGAAAAACTGTTTTTT	CASLARGGEKLFF
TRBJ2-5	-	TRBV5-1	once	TGCGCCAGCAGGGATGTTGGGGTCGGGACCCAGTACTTC	CASRDVGVGTQYF
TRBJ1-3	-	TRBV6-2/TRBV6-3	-	TGTGCCAGCAGTCGACCCTCACACTCTGGAAACACCATATATTTT	CASSRPSHSGNTIYF
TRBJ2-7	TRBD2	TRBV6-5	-	TGTGCCAGCAGTGACTCCGGGACTAACTACGAGCAGTACTTC	CASSDSGTNYEQYF
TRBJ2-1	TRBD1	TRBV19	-	TGTGCCAGTAGTCTTAGGAGAGACAGGGTAACCGGCAATGAGCAGTTCTTC	CASSLRRDRVTGNEQFF
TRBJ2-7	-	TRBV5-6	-	TGTGCCAGCAGCTTGGGACCAGGGGTCCTCTTCCTGAGCTCCTACGAGCAGTACTTC	CASSLGPGVLFLSSYEQYF
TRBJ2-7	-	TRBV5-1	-	TGCGCCACCCGAGGGGGTTCCTACGAGCAGTACTTC	CATRGGSYEQYF
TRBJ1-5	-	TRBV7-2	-	TGTGCCAGCAGCCGCCTTCGAGCTAGCAATCAGCCCCAGCATTTT	CASSRLRASNQPQHF
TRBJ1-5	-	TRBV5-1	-	TGCGCCAGCAGCTTGGGGACAGCCAGCAATCAGCCCCAGCATTTT	CASSLGTASNQPQHF
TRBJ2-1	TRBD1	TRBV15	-	TGTGCCACCAGCAATTTCCGGGACAGGGTTGGAGGTGAGCAGTTCTTC	CATSNFRDRVGGEQFF
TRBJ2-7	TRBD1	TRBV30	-	TGTGCCTGGAGGGGACAGGCGGTATCCTACGAGCAGTACTTC	CAWRGQAVSYEQYF
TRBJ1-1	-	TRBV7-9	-	TGTGCCAGCAGCTTGCCTCGTGAAGCTTTCTTT	CASSLPREAFF
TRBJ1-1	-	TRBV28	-	TGTGCCAGCAGTCCCAGACAGGCGTTGAACACTGAAGCTTTCTTT	CASSPRQALNTEAFF
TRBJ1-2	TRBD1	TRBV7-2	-	TGTGCCAGCAGCTTACAACAGGGGGCGCGGGTCTATGGCTACACCTTC	CASSLQQGARVYGYTF
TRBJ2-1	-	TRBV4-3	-	TGCGCCAGCAGCCAAGATTTGTCCAATGAGCAGTTCTTC	CASSQDLSNEQFF
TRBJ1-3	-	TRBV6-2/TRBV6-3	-	TGTGCCAGCAGTTACCGGGGCGCCTCTGGAAACACCATATATTTT	CASSYRGASGNTIYF
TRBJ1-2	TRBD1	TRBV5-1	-	TGCGCCAGCAGCACCGGACAGGGGAACTATGGCTACACCTTC	CASSTGQGNYGYTF
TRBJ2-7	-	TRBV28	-	TGTGCCAGCAGTCTCCTCCTGCGTTCCTACGAGCAGTACTTC	CASSLLLRSYEQYF
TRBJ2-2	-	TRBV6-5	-	TGTGCCAGCAGAAAAAGGCAGAACACCGGGGAGCTGTTTTTT	CASRKRQNTGELFF
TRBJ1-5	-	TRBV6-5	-	TGTGCCAGCAAGCCACAGGGAGGGAATCAGCCCCAGCATTTT	CASKPQGGNQPQHF
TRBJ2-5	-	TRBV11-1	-	TGTGCCAGCAGCTTAGCTATAGGGATTCAAGGCACCCAGTACTTC	CASSLAIGIQGTQYF
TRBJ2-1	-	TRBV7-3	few	TGTGCCAGCAGTGAAACGGACAGTCTTGGGCACAATGAGCAGTTCTTC	CASSETDSLGHNEQFF
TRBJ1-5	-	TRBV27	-	TGTGCCAGCAGCCAAAGCAATCAGCCCCAGCATTTT	CASSQSNQPQHF
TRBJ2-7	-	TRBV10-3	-	TGTGCCATCAGTGAAACAGGCTACGAGCAGTACTTC	CAISETGYEQYF
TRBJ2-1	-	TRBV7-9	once	TGTGCCAGCAGCTCCAGACAGGCCAGCTACAATGAGCAGTTCTTC	CASSSRQASYNEQFF
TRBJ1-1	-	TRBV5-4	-	TGTGCCAGCAGCTTGAGGGTGGAGGGCACTGAAGCTTTCTTT	CASSLRVEGTEAFF
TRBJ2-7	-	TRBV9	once	TGTGCCAGCAGCGCACAGGACAGTCCGATGTCAGGCGAGCAGTACTTC	CASSAQDSPMSGEQYF
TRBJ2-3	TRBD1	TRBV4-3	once	TGCGCCAGCAGCCCGGGACAGGGTATCACAGATACGCAGTATTTT	CASSPGQGITDTQYF
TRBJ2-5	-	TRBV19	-	TGTGCCAGTAGTATGGTCAGGGTCAGCGAACGAGGGGGGGAGACCCAGTACTTC	CASSMVRVSERGGETQYF
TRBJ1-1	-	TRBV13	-	TGTGCCAGCAGCTTATCGTACCGACCGATGAACACTGAAGCTTTCTTT	CASSLSYRPMNTEAFF
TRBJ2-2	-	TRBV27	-	TGTGCCAGCAGTATAAATCTCGGGGAGCTGTTTTTT	CASSINLGELFF
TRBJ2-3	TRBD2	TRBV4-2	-	TGTGCCAGCAGCCAAGAATTGAGCGGGGGGCCAGATACGCAGTATTTT	CASSQELSGGPDTQYF
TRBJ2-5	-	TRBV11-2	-	TGTGCCAGCAGCTTGAGTTCCAGGGGAACCCAAGAGACCCAGTACTTC	CASSLSSRGTQETQYF
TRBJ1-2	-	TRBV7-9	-	TGTGCCAGCAGCTTAGCAGTTGGGACGGCTAACTATGGCTACACCTTC	CASSLAVGTANYGYTF
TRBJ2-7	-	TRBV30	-	TGTGCCTGGAGTGTACCCCACGTCTCCTACGAGCAGTACTTC	CAWSVPHVSYEQYF
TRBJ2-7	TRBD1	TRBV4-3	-	TGCGCCAGCAGCCAAGAGGGACAGGGACCCTACGAGCAGTACTTC	CASSQEGQGPYEQYF
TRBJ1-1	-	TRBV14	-	TGTGCCAGCAGCCCGCTGGGGGAAGCTTTCTTT	CASSPLGEAFF
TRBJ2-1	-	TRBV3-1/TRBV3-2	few	TGTGCCAGCAGGGGGTGGAAGTTCTTC	CASRGWKFF
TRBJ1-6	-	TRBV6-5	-	TGTGCCAGCAGCTGGGGAGACATTAATTCACCCCTCCACTTT	CASSWGDINSPLHF
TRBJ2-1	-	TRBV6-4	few	TGTGCCAGCAGTGACTTTACTCACGGTGAGCAGTTCTTC	CASSDFTHGEQFF
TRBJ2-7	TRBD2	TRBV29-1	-	TGCAGCGTTGAAGGTTCCATGGGGGGGGAGCAGTACTTC	CSVEGSMGGEQYF
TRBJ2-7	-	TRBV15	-	TGTGCCACCAGCGCAACAGTAAACTACGAGCAGTACTTC	CATSATVNYEQYF
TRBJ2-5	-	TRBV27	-	TGTGCCAGCAGTCCCCAGGGGACCCAGTACTTC	CASSPQGTQYF
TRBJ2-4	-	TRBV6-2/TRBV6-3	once	TGTGCCAGCAGTTACGAACTAGCCAAAAACATTCAGTACTTC	CASSYELAKNIQYF
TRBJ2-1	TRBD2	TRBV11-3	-	TGTGCCAGCAGCTTAGAAGCTAGCGGGGGATGGTACAATGAGCAGTTCTTC	CASSLEASGGWYNEQFF
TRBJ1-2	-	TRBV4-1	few	TGCGCCAGCAGCCCCCCTGGAGAGCTTCGGGACTATGGCTACACCTTC	CASSPPGELRDYGYTF
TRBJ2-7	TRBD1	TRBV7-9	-	TGTGCCAGCAGCCAAAGCCCCGGGACAGGGGGCTGGAGCTCCTACGAGCAGTACTTC	CASSQSPGTGGWSSYEQYF
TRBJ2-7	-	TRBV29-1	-	TGCAGCGTGGCCAGAGAAGCCTGGCCCGAGCAGTACTTC	CSVAREAWPEQYF
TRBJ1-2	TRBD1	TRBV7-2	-	TGTGCCAGCAGCTCGCAGGGGGGGCAACGTGGCTACACCTTC	CASSSQGGQRGYTF
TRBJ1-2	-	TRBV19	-	TGTGCCAGTCTGGGGGAACAGACATATGGCTACACCTTC	CASLGEQTYGYTF